This TCR beta chain originates from a study of cytomegalovirus exposure and HLA in healthy donors. This CDR3 contains 12 residues. Trimming took 7 bases from V and 2 from J, leaving 7 bases between them. Germline CDR1 reads MNHNS; CDR2 reads SASEGT. In regard to this clone: No antigen is known for it.

The study's findings and limits: Follow-up analysis later connected one missense variant in DCLRE1C with trimming of TCR beta V- and J-genes. TRBV6-2, TRBV6-3 and some other V segments were unresolvable in 87-base-pair reads.

PCR amplification relied on 60 Vbeta primers (plus 13 Jbeta primers). TCRdb's copy holds only in-frame clones and misses some; the assay was immunoSEQ multiplex PCR. The sample holds around 100,000 clones; roughly 66% are singletons and the top ten take about 2%. Specimen: PBMCs. This TCR derives from a man aged 30 to 39 in good health and CMV-seronegative. The V and J genes are TRBV6-1 and TRBJ2-3; no definite D call. CDR3 nucleotide sequence: TGTGCCAGCAAAGCCTCCACAGATACGCAGTATTTT. This sequence encodes CASKASTDTQYF.